The 6 T cell receptor beta chains below come from one sample, sequenced in a study of beta chain features in type 1 diabetes. Of the isolated RNA, all was reverse transcribed, and so the sequenced material was expressed TCRB transcripts. TCRdb's copy holds only in-frame clones and misses some; the assay was immunoSEQ multiplex PCR. This table holds about 470,000 clones, around 28% found once. The sequenced sample consisted of naive CD4+ T cells from blood. The receptors stem from a man aged 18 to 35 in good health.

Written as DNA, the CDR3 is TGTGCCAGCAGCTTTAGGGGTGGCAATGAGCAGTTCTTC. Translation: CASSFRGGNEQFF. The V gene is TRBV7-9, the J gene TRBJ2-1, with D perhaps matching TRBD1 (5 bases). V lost 3 bases and J lost 6, with 9 bases in between. CDR1 is SEHNR and CDR2 is FQNEAQ in the germline V gene (reference sequence). The CDR3 is 13 residues long. The full variable domain, in which reference TRBV7-9 and TRBJ2-1 provide the parts outside the CDR3, is DTGVSQNPRHKITKRGQNVTFRCDPISEHNRLYWYRQTLGQGPEFLTYFQNEAQLEKSRLLSDRFSAERPKGSFSTLEIQRTEQGDSAMYLCASSFRGGNEQFFGPGTRLTVL.

This clone was counted a few times. V gene TRBV27 combines with J gene TRBJ2-7; possibly TRBD1 or TRBD2 for D (5 bases each). Germline-derived CDR1 and CDR2 are MNHEY and SMNVEV (reference sequence). The V end lost 7 bases, the J end lost 6 bases, and 19 bases lay between the germline ends. The CDR3 spans 14 residues. CDR3 DNA sequence: TGTGCCAGCACCCCGCCGGGACGGCGCACCGAGCAGTACTTC. Amino acid sequence: CASTPPGRRTEQYF.

This clone appeared a few times. J is TRBJ2-7 and V is TRBV29-1; 11 bases line up with TRBD1. V shed 6 bases and J 3 bases; nucleotides not matched to a gene: 4. Germline CDR1 reads SQVTM; CDR2 reads ANQGSEA. The CDR3 is made up of 13 amino acids. The CDR3 DNA follows: TGCAGCGTCTCCGGGACAGGGGGCTACGAGCAGTACTTC. Protein product: CSVSGTGGYEQYF.

This clone was seen a few times. This sequence joins TRBV30 and TRBJ2-3, with D perhaps TRBD1 (5 bases). This CDR3 comprises 14 residues. CDR1 GTSNPN and CDR2 SVGIG come from the germline V gene (reference sequence). The V end was cut by 3 bases, the J end by 2 bases, with 12 bases between. The CDR3 loop reads CAWSRAGITDTQYF. For the CDR3, the DNA is TGTGCCTGGAGCCGCGCAGGGATCACAGATACGCAGTATTTT.

The V and J genes are TRBV7-3 and TRBJ2-3; no definite D call. This CDR3 spans 15 amino acids. Per the germline V gene, CDR1 is SGHTA and CDR2 is FQGTGA. The V gene lost 5 bases and the J gene lost 4 bases, with 16 bases spanning the gap. CDR3 sequence: CASSQKGARADTQYF. For the CDR3, the DNA is TGTGCCAGCAGCCAAAAGGGTGCTCGGGCAGATACGCAGTATTTT.

The CDR3 sequence is CASSYPPPGAYEQYF. CDR3 bases: TGTGCCAGCAGCTACCCTCCCCCGGGGGCCTACGAGCAGTACTTC. This rearrangement joins TRBV7-2 to TRBJ2-7, with D possibly matching TRBD2 (6 bases). The CDR3 sequence is 15 residues long. From germline, CDR1 is SGHTA and CDR2 FQGNSA. V was trimmed by 4 bases and J by 2 bases, leaving 15 bases between them.